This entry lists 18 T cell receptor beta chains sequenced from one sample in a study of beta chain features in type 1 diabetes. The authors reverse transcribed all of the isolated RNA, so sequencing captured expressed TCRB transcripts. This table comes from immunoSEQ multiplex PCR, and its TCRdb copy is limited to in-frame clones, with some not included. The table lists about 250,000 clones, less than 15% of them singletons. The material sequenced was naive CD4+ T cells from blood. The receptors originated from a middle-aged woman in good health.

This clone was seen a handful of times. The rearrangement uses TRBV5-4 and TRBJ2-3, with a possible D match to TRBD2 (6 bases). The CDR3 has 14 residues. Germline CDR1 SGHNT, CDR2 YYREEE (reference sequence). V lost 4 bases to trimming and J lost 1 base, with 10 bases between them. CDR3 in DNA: TGTGCCAGCAGCGGTCAGCGGGGCACAGATACGCAGTATTTT. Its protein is CASSGQRGTDTQYF.

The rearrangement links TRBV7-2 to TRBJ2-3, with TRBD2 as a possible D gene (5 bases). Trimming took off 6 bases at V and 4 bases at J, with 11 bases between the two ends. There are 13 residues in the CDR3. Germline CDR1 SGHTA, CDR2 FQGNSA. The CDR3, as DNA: TGTGCCAGCAGGACCCGCGGGTCAGATACGCAGTATTTT. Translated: CASRTRGSDTQYF.

CDR3 region: CASSLFGRTVSYEQYF. The CDR3, as DNA: TGTGCCAGCAGCTTATTCGGGAGGACAGTAAGCTACGAGCAGTACTTC. This chain links TRBV7-8 with TRBJ2-7; maybe TRBD2 (7 bases). This CDR3 is 16 amino acids long. V was shortened by 2 bases and J by 3 bases, with 17 bases between the two germline ends. Germline CDR1 and CDR2: SGHVS and FQNEAQ.

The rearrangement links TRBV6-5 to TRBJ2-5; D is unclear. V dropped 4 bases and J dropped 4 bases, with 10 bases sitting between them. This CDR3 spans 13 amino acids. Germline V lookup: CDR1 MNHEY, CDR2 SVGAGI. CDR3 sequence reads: CASSFGEVETQYF. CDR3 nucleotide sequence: TGTGCCAGCAGTTTCGGCGAGGTAGAGACCCAGTACTTC.

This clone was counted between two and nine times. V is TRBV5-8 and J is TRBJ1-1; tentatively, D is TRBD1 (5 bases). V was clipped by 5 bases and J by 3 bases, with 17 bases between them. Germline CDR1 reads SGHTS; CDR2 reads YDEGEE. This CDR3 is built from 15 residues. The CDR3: CASRTRQTMDTEAFF. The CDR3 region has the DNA TGTGCCAGCAGGACCCGACAGACCATGGACACTGAAGCTTTCTTT. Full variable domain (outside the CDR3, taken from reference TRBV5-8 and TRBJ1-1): EAGVTQSPTHLIKTRGQQATLRCSPISGHTSVYWYQQALGLGLQFLLWYDEGEERNRGNFPPRFSGRQFPNYSSELNVNALELEDSALYLCASRTRQTMDTEAFFGQGTRLTVV.

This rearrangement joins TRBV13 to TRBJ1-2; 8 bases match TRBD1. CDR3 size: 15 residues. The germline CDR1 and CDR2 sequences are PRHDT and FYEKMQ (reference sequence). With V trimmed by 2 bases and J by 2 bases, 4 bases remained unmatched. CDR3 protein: CASSLWGQVNYGYTF. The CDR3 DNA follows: TGTGCCAGCAGCTTATGGGGACAGGTGAACTATGGCTACACCTTC.

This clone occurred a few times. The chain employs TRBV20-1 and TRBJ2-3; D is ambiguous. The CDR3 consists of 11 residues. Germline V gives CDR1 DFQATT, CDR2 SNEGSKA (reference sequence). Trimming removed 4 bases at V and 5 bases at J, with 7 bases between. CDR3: CSATVVDTQYF. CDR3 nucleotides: TGCAGTGCTACCGTCGTAGATACGCAGTATTTT.

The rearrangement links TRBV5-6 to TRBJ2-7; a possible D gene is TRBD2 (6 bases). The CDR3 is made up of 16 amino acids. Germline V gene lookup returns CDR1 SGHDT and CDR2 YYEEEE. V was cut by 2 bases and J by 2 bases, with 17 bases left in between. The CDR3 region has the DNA TGTGCCAGCAGCTTAGATATGGGGGGTACCGCCTACGAGCAGTACTTC. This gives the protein CASSLDMGGTAYEQYF.

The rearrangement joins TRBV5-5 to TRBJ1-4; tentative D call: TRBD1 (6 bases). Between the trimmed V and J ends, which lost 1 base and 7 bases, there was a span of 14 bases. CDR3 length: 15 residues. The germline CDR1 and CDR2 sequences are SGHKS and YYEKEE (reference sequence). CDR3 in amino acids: CASSLHQGSPEKLFF. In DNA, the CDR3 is TGTGCCAGCAGCTTGCATCAGGGGTCGCCTGAAAAACTGTTTTTT.

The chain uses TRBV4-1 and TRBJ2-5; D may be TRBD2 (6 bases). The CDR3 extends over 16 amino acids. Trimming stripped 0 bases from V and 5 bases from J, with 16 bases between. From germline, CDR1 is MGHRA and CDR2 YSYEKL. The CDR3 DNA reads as TGCGCCAGCAGCCAAGATACGGGAGACCACCCGGAGACCCAGTACTTC. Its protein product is CASSQDTGDHPETQYF.

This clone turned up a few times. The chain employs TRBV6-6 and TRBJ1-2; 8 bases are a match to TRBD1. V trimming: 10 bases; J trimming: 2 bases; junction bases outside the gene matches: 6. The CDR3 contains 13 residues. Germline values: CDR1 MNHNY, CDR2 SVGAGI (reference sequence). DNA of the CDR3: TGTGCCACCCGGACAGGGCGAAACTATGGCTACACCTTC. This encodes CATRTGRNYGYTF.

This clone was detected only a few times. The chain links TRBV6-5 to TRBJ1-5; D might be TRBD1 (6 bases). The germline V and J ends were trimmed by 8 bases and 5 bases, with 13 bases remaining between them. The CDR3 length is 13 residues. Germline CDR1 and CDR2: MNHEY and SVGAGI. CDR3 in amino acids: CASRGGLDQPQHF. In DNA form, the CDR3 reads TGTGCCAGCCGAGGGGGATTGGATCAGCCCCAGCATTTT.

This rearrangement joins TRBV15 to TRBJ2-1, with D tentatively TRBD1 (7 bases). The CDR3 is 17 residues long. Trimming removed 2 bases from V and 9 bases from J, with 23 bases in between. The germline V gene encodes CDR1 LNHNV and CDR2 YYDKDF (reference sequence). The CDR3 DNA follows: TGTGCCACCAGCAGAATATTAGGACTCGGGCAGGGGGGTGAGCAGTTCTTC. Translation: CATSRILGLGQGGEQFF.

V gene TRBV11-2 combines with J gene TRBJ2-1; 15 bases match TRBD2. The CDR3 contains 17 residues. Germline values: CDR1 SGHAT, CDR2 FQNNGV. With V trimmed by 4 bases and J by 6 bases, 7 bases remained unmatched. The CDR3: CASSSPGGLAGGNEQFF. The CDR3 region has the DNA TGTGCCAGCAGCTCCCCCGGGGGACTAGCGGGGGGCAATGAGCAGTTCTTC.

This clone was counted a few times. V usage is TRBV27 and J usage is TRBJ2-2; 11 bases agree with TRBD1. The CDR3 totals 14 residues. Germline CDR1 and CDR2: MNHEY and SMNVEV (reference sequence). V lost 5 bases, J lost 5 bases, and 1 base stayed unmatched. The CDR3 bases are TGTGCCAGCAGTGGACAGGGGGCGACCGGGGAGCTGTTTTTT. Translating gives CASSGQGATGELFF.

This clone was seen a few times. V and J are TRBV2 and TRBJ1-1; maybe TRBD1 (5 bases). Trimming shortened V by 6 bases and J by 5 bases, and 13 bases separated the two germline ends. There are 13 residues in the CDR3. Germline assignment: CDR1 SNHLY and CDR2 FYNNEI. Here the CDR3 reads CASSGAGRTEAFF. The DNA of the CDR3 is TGTGCCAGCAGCGGGGCGGGGAGGACTGAAGCTTTCTTT.

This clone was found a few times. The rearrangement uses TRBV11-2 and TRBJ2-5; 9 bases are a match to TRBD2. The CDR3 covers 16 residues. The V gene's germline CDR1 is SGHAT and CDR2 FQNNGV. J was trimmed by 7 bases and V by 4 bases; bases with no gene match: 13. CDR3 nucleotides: TGTGCCAGCAGCTCCCCGGGTAGCGGGGGAACATGGACCCAGTACTTC. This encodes CASSSPGSGGTWTQYF.

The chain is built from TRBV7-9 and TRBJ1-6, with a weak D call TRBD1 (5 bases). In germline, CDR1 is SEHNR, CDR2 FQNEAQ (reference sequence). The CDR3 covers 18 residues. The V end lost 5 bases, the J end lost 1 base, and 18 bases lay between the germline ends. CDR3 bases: TGTGCCAGCAGCACCCTTACCCCAGGGTCTTCCTATAATTCACCCCTCCACTTT. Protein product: CASSTLTPGSSYNSPLHF.